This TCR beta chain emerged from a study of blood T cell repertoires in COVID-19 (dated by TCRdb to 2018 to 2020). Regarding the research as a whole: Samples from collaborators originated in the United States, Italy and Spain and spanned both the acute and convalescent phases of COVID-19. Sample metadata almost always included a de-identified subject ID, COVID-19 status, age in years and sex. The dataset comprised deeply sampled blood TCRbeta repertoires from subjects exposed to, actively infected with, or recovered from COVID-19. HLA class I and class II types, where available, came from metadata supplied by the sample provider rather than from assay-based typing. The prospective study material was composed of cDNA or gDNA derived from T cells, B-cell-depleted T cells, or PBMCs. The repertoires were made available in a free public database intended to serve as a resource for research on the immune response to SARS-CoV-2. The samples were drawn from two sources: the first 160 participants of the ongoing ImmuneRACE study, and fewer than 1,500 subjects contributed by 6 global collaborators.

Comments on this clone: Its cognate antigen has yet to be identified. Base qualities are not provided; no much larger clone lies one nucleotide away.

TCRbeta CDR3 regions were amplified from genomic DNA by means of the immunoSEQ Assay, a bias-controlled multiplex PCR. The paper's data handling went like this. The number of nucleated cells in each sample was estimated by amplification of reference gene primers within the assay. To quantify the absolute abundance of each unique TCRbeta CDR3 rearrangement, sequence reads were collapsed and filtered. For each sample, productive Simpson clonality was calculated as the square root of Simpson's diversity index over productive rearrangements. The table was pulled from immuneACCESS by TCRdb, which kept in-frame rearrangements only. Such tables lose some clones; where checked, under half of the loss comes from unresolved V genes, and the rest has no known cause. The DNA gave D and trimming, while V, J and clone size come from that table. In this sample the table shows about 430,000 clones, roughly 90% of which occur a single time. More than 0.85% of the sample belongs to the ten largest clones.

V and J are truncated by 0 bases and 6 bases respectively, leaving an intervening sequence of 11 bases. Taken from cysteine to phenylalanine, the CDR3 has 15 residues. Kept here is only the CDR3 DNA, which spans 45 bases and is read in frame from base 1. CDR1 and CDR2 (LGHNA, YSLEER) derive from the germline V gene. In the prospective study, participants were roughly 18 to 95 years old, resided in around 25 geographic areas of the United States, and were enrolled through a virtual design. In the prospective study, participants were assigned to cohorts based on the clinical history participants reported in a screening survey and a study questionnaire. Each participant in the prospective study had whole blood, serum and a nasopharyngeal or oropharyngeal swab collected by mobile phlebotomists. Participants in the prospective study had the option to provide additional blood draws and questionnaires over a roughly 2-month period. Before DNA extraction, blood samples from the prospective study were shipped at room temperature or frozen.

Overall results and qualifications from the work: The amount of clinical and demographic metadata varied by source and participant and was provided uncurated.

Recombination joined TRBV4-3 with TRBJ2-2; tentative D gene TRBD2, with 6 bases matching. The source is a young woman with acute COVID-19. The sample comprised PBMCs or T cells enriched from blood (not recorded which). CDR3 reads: CASSQDYGGPGELFF. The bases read TGCGCCAGCAGCCAAGATTATGGAGGGCCCGGGGAGCTGTTTTTT.